Listed here are 16 T cell receptor beta chains from one sample, sequenced in a study of vaccination effects on CD4 cells after COVID-19 (dated by TCRdb to between 2022 and 2023). The receptor library was made with the immunoSEQ multiplex PCR assay. TCRdb retrieved this table from immuneACCESS and kept in-frame rearrangements only. Not all clones are present; in checked studies, unresolved V genes account for under half, and no reason is known for the remainder. In all, the sample holds 35,000 to 45,000 clones, and roughly 69% of those were seen once. The ten largest make up over 15% of the sample. Antigens of these TCRs are unknown. In the ViraFEST assay, PBMC were stimulated with viral peptide pools, and TCR sequencing was then used to find antigen-specific CD4+ T cell clonotypes based on their expansion. After about 10 days of culture, CD4+ T cells were isolated with the EasySep CD4+ T cell isolation kit. PCR-confirmed SARS-CoV-2 infection had occurred in convalescent patients between March and December 2020, before the Alpha, Beta and Delta variants emerged in the United States.

This sample comprised CD4+ T cells from PBMCs cultured with HCoV-NL63 spike peptides, obtained before COVID-19 vaccination. The cell subset or site label corresponds to: HCoV-NL63 spike overlapping peptide pool stimulation. The receptors originated from a human donor who had a prior SARS-CoV-2 infection.

The J gene is TRBJ2-1, the V gene TRBV18; the D is unclear. V lost 2 bases to trimming and J lost 8 bases, with 10 bases between them. This CDR3 comprises 13 residues. Germline V gene data show CDR1 as KGHSH and CDR2 as LQKENI. The CDR3 region is CASSPDLDHEQFF. DNA for the CDR3: TGTGCCAGCTCACCAGATCTGGACCATGAGCAGTTCTTC.

This sequence joins TRBV12-5 and TRBJ2-1; 7 bases are a match to TRBD2. The CDR3 sequence is 18 residues long. After removal of 1 base from V and 4 bases from J, the junction contained 13 bases not matched to a gene. Germline V gene data show CDR1 as LGHNT and CDR2 as FRNRAP. CDR3 loop: CASGLALPLADMYNEQFF. DNA for the CDR3: TGTGCTAGTGGTTTGGCCCTGCCGCTAGCGGATATGTACAATGAGCAGTTCTTC.

The chain is built from TRBV11-3 and TRBJ2-2, with a tentative D call TRBD2 (5 bases). Trimming took 0 bases from V and 6 from J, leaving 5 bases between them. CDR1 and CDR2 (germline): SGHNT, YENEEA. The CDR3 is made up of 13 amino acids. Here the CDR3 DNA reads TGTGCCAGCAGCTTAGAACTAGCCGGGGAGCTGTTTTTT. This translates into CASSLELAGELFF.

The V and J genes are TRBV6-5 and TRBJ1-5, with D unclear. The CDR3 loop spans 13 amino acids. The ends were cut back, 6 bases at V and 4 bases at J, with 10 bases in the middle. The germline CDR1 and CDR2 sequences are MNHEY and SVGAGI. The CDR3 sequence is CASRVDRNQPQHF. In DNA, the CDR3 is TGTGCCAGCAGGGTCGATCGGAATCAGCCCCAGCATTTT.

This clone was observed a handful of times. V gene TRBV19 combines with J gene TRBJ2-7; D not certain. The length of the CDR3 is 13 residues. The ends were cut back, 3 bases at V and 0 bases at J, with 6 bases in the middle. Germline CDR1 LNHDA, CDR2 SQIVND (reference sequence). CDR3 nucleotides: TGTGCCAGTAGTATCACCACCTCCTACGAGCAGTACTTC. This gives the protein CASSITTSYEQYF.

This rearrangement joins TRBV29-1 to TRBJ1-1; D is ambiguous. Between the trimmed V and J ends, which lost 0 bases and 1 base, there was a span of 6 bases. Germline V CDR1 and CDR2: SQVTM, ANQGSEA. The CDR3 extends over 13 amino acids. The CDR3 loop reads CSVEESPNTEAFF. Written as DNA, the CDR3 is TGCAGCGTTGAAGAGTCCCCGAACACTGAAGCTTTCTTT.

This clone came up a few times. V usage is TRBV5-1 and J usage is TRBJ2-5, with TRBD2 matching 11 bases. V lost 0 bases and J lost 0; bases outside the gene matches: 7. The CDR3 sequence is 18 residues long. Germline V gene sequence: CDR1 SGHRS, CDR2 YFSETQ. The CDR3 DNA sequence: TGCGCCAGCAGCTTGGCCGTGACTAGCGGGAAGTACCAAGAGACCCAGTACTTC. As protein: CASSLAVTSGKYQETQYF.

The CDR3 DNA is TGTGCCAGCAGCGCGGGACAGGGGGCGAGAGGCTACACCTTC. It encodes CASSAGQGARGYTF. V usage is TRBV9 and J usage is TRBJ1-2; 12 positions match TRBD1. The germline V gene encodes CDR1 SGDLS and CDR2 YYNGEE. The CDR3 is 14 residues long. The V segment lost 3 bases and the J segment 8 bases; nucleotides outside the gene matches: 5.

The J gene is TRBJ1-2, the V gene TRBV7-3, with 7 bases matching TRBD1. There are 15 residues in the CDR3. Trimming removed 5 bases from V and 2 bases from J; junction bases left unmatched: 8. CDR1 is SGHTA and CDR2 is FQGTGA in the germline V gene. The CDR3, as DNA: TGTGCCAGCAGCCCAAAAGGGGGCGCAAACTATGGCTACACCTTC. Translating gives CASSPKGGANYGYTF.

V usage is TRBV11-3 and J usage is TRBJ2-7; the match to TRBD1 covers 7 bases. Germline values: CDR1 SGHNT, CDR2 YENEEA. The CDR3 covers 16 residues. V gave up 2 bases and J gave up 0 bases; unmatched junction bases: 7. CDR3 residues: CASSLSLGGDSYEQYF. The DNA of the CDR3 is TGTGCCAGCAGCTTATCCCTAGGGGGCGACTCCTACGAGCAGTACTTC.

CDR3 region: CASPRDRGWSSGANVLTF. For the CDR3, the DNA is TGTGCCAGCCCCCGGGACAGGGGTTGGAGCTCTGGGGCCAACGTCCTGACTTTC. The chain uses TRBV3-1 (or the pseudogene TRBV3-2) and TRBJ2-6; 10 positions match TRBD1. The length of the CDR3 is 18 residues. The V gene end was trimmed by 8 bases and the J gene end by 0 bases; junction bases not matched to a gene: 10. The germline gives CDR1 LGHDT, CDR2 YNNKEL (reference sequence).

The rearrangement uses TRBV4-2 and TRBJ2-5; 10 nucleotides match TRBD2. Germline assignment: CDR1 LGHNA and CDR2 YNFKEQ. CDR3 length: 18 amino acids. J gave up 6 bases and V 0 bases, and 13 bases lay outside the gene matches. The CDR3 DNA sequence: TGTGCCAGCAGCCAAGATACTAGCGGGAACTCTTTTTGGAAGACCCAGTACTTC. Translated: CASSQDTSGNSFWKTQYF.

The chain carries TRBV27 and TRBJ2-7; TRBD2 aligns across 11 bases. Trimming took 2 bases from V and 4 from J; bases not matched to a gene: 13. In germline, CDR1 is MNHEY, CDR2 SMNVEV (reference sequence). The CDR3 contains 18 residues. The CDR3 reads CASSLRAPIAGGWYEQYF. The CDR3 nucleotides are TGTGCCAGCAGTTTACGGGCCCCAATAGCGGGAGGGTGGTACGAGCAGTACTTC.

This clone has only a few counts. This chain joins TRBV18 and TRBJ2-3; D is perhaps TRBD1 (5 bases). The V and J ends lost 3 bases and 4 bases respectively, with 8 bases between them. Germline loops: CDR1 KGHSH, CDR2 LQKENI. This CDR3 region has 13 residues. This CDR3 is CASSPQGADTQYF. The CDR3 DNA reads TGTGCCAGCTCACCGCAGGGTGCAGATACGCAGTATTTT.

The V call is TRBV7-9, the J call TRBJ2-7; D call uncertain. The V gene lost 1 base and the J gene lost 6 bases, with 16 bases spanning the gap. CDR1 SEHNR and CDR2 FQNEAQ come from the germline V gene (reference sequence). This CDR3 comprises 15 residues. The CDR3, as DNA: TGTGCCAGCAGCTTAGTTACGTTTGGGTCTGGCGAGCAGTACTTC. This encodes CASSLVTFGSGEQYF.

This chain uses TRBV3-1 (or the pseudogene TRBV3-2) with TRBJ1-1; D not resolved. Trimming removed 2 bases at V and 8 bases at J, with 15 bases between. Per the germline V gene, CDR1 is LGHDT and CDR2 is YNNKEL (reference sequence). This CDR3 has 14 residues. The CDR3 region is CASSQFGGAGEAFF. The CDR3 coding sequence is TGTGCCAGCAGCCAATTTGGTGGTGCAGGAGAAGCTTTCTTT.